What follows is one T cell receptor (beta chain) and its context. This record comes from a study of cytomegalovirus exposure and HLA in healthy donors. This CDR3 spans 15 amino acids. The V segment lost 6 bases and the J segment 6 bases; nucleotides outside the gene matches: 11. Germline V gene lookup returns CDR1 MNHEY and CDR2 SVGAGI. Researchers ran the PCR with 60 Vbeta and 13 Jbeta primers. The assay was immunoSEQ multiplex PCR, and TCRdb's table has in-frame clones only and misses some. This table holds about 110,000 clones, less than 80% found once. The sequencing sample was made of PBMCs. The origin of this receptor is a young man in good health and CMV-seronegative. V and J are TRBV6-5 and TRBJ1-5; 7 positions match TRBD1. Written as DNA, the CDR3 is TGTGCCAGCAGACAAACAGGGGAAAAGGGTCAGCCCCAGCATTTT. It encodes CASRQTGEKGQPQHF.